The sequence of this T cell receptor beta chain was determined in a study of cytomegalovirus exposure and HLA in healthy donors. Regarding the study as a whole: With further analysis later on, most CMV-associated TCR beta chains appeared HLA-restricted. It was approximately 150 TCR beta chains that were listed as cytomegalovirus-associated. Three CMV-associated chains proved CMV antigen-specific in vitro. Later analysis identified a missense DCLRE1C variant that was linked to TCR beta V- and J-gene trimming.

In the PCR, 60 Vbeta and 13 Jbeta primers were used. The assay was immunoSEQ multiplex PCR, and TCRdb's table has in-frame clones only and misses some. Of hundreds of thousands of clones listed, around 73% were seen once; the top ten hold around 4%. V gave up 6 bases and J gave up 0 bases; unmatched junction bases: 6. The CDR3 sequence is 15 residues long. CDR1 MDHEN and CDR2 SYDVKM come from the germline V gene. In the case of this clone: The target antigen is unknown.

The gene calls are TRBV28 and TRBJ1-1, with 8 bases aligning to TRBD1. The TCR comes from a male donor in good health and CMV-seronegative. Specimen: PBMCs. The CDR3 reads CASSHRGTMNTEAFF. In nucleotides, the CDR3 is TGTGCCAGCAGCCACAGGGGGACCATGAACACTGAAGCTTTCTTT.